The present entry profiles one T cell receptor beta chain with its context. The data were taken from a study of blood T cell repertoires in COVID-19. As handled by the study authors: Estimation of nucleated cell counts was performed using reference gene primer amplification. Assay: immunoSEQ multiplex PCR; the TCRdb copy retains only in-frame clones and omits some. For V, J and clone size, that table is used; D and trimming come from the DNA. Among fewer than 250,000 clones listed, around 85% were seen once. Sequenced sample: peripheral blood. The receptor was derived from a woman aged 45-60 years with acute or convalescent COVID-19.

The CDR3 DNA reads as TGTGCCAGCAGCAAGTGGGGACAGGAAGTCAATGGCTACACCTTC. Residues: CASSKWGQEVNGYTF. This chain connects TRBV9 to TRBJ1-2, with TRBD1 matching 8 bases. This CDR3 has 15 amino acids. The junction had 11 bases not matched to a gene; V was cut back by 4 bases and J by 6 bases. The V gene's germline CDR1 is SGDLS and CDR2 YYNGEE.